Listed below are T cell receptor beta chains from one sample, sequenced in a study of molecular identifiers for immune sequencing clone quantification. MiXCR was run by TCRdb on the PCR reads, yielding one entry per CDR3 protein. The sample carries approximately 90,000 distinct CDR3 sequences, 24% recorded once. The specimen sequenced was naive CD8+ T cells from blood, with Jurkat cell RNA spiked in. These receptor sequences come from a human donor in good health. Some libraries in this study had Jurkat cell RNA spiked in. Each CDR3 is given without its conserved first and last residue.

>TRBV5-1
ASSLALGTYEQY
>TRBV27
ASSLWTGELF
>TRBV27
ASSLSGWNTEAF
>TRBV2
ASSEALEPLGGTDTQY
>TRBV7-9
ASSLAPGQGSTDTQY
>TRBV27
ASSFIMPGGDGTEAF
>TRBV4-3
ASSQQAGDLREQY
>TRBV30
AWSVTTTEAF
>TRBV30
AWSVKDRDSAEAF
>TRBV29-1
SVAVPDGYNEQF
>TRBV29-1
SVESGGGEQY
>TRBV28
ASSLGTSAYNEQF
>TRBV5-6
ASSLVPGNGYT
>TRBV7-9
ASSFATLNYGYT
>TRBV6-2/TRBV6-3
ASRDGAGGPFTEAF
>TRBV19
ATKWEGRSNQPQH
>TRBV29-1
SVDSPGDGYT
>TRBV30
ARSVPPGEQY
>TRBV30
AWELAGAGEQY
>TRBV9
ASSGHTNTGELF
>TRBV5-4
ASSLSTARETQY
>TRBV12-3/TRBV12-4
ASSSGGSTDTQY
>TRBV2
ASSSPSGSNQPQH
>TRBV28
ASSEPGTSGFVTDTQY
>TRBV5-1
ASSNPLADSTDTQY
>TRBV7-9
ASSRGGTGELF
>TRBV27
ASSLKAPGRQWGFNYGYT
>TRBV30
AWSVLRMAAEAF
>TRBV14
ASSQVGEKLF
>TRBV27
ASSWGASETQY
>TRBV5-3
ARSLVPGQGEYEQF
>TRBV2
ASSEFQLAVSYEQY
>TRBV6-6
ASSPASGVYEQY
>TRBV7-6
ASSPPDLDTQY
>TRBV7-6
ASSPTGHDLRAF
>TRBV12-5
ASGLGFEQF
>TRBV7-9
ASSLASEKLF
>TRBV4-2
ASSQVGTNYGYT
>TRBV6-6
ASSYQGSGYGYT
>TRBV6-5
ASSYSFDRQGSTDTQY
>TRBV10-2
ASGGEMGNQPQH
>TRBV20-1
SARGGNWDRLDLGDTQY
>TRBV9
ASSVDPTGRVETQY
>TRBV4-3
ASSQAGEVGYGYT